This record covers a single T cell receptor (beta chain). Its specificity is unknown. Here immunoSEQ multiplex PCR was the method, and the copy in TCRdb shows in-frame clones only, minus some. The table shows a few million clones, with roughly 93% occurring only once. Naive CD8 cells were CD45RO-negative, positively selected for CCR7, excluding terminally differentiated effector memory CD45RA+ cells. The germline V gene has CDR1 SGHVS and CDR2 FQNEAQ. CDR3 length: 13 residues. With 0 bases removed from V and 4 bases from J, the gap between germline ends came to 6 bases. This entry is derived from a study of shared clonotypes between healthy human individuals. Study-level background: A couple of female and a few male donors aged 18 to 49 were enrolled. Overall study findings and caveats: Limitation of the genetic and exposure-history diversity represented came from the few donors.

This TCR was recovered from a man younger than 35 in good health. Some clones in this sample may be carry-over from other donors' samples. Sample: naive CD8+ T cells from PBMCs. The chain employs TRBV7-8 and TRBJ1-1; D gene uncertain. CDR3 in amino acids: CASSLAKGTEAFF. As DNA, the CDR3 is TGTGCCAGCAGCTTAGCAAAGGGCACTGAAGCTTTCTTT.